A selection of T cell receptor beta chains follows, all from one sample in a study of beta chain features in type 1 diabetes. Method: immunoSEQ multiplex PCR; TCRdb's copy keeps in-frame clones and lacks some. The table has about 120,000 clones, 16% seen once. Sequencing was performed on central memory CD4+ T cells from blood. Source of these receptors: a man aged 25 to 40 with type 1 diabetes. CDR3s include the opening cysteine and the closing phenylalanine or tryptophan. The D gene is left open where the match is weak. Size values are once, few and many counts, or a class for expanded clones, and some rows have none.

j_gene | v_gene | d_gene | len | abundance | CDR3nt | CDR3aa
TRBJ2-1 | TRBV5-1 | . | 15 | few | TGCGCCAGCAGCTTGGACGGGGACCTCTACAATGAGCAGTTCTTC | CASSLDGDLYNEQFF
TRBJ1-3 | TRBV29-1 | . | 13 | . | TGCAGCGTCGGACGGCGGCCTGAGGACACCATATATTTT | CSVGRRPEDTIYF
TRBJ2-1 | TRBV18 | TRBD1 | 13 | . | TGTGCCAGCTCACTTAGGACAGGCAATGAGCAGTTCTTC | CASSLRTGNEQFF
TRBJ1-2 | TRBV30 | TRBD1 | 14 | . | TGTGCCTGGAGTGTTCAGGGGGCCTTCTATGGCTACACCTTC | CAWSVQGAFYGYTF
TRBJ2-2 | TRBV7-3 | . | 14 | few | TGTGCCAGCAGCGCCCAGGCGAACACCGGGGAGCTGTTTTTT | CASSAQANTGELFF
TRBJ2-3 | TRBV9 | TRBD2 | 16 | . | TGTGCCAGCAGCGGTTCACTAGCGACGAGCACAGATACGCAGTATTTT | CASSGSLATSTDTQYF
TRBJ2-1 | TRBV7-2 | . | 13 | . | TGTGCCAGCAGCTTAGGTGCCTACAATGAGCAGTTCTTC | CASSLGAYNEQFF
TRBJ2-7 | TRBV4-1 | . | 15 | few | TGCGCCAGCAGTTCCGGGTTCGAAGGGTTCTACGAGCAGTACTTC | CASSSGFEGFYEQYF
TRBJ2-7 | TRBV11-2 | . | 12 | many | TGTGCCAGCAGCTTAGGGATCTACGAGCAGTACTTC | CASSLGIYEQYF
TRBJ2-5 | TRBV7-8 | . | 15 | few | TGTGCCAGCAGCTTAGCCGGACAGTTTCAAGAGACCCAGTACTTC | CASSLAGQFQETQYF
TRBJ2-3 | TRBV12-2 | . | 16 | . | TGTGCAAGTCGCCTCCCGGGGATTTCTAGCACAGATACGCAGTATTTT | CASRLPGISSTDTQYF
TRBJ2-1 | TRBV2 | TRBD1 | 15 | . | TGTGCCAGCACGATTCAGGGGGCCTCCTACAATGAGCAGTTCTTC | CASTIQGASYNEQFF
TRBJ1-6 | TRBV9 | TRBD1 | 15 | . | TGTGCCAGCAGCCCCACAGGGGACCGTTATTCACCCCTCCACTTT | CASSPTGDRYSPLHF
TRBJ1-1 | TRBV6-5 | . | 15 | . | TGTGCCAGCAGTTACTCGGGCGCCCAATTCACTGAAGCTTTCTTT | CASSYSGAQFTEAFF
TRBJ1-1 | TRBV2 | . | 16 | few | TGTGCCAGCAGTGATTTTTTCGGATTGGGGATGCCTGAAGCTTTCTTT | CASSDFFGLGMPEAFF
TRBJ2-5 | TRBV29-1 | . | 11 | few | TGCAGCGTACCAGTACAAGAGACCCAGTACTTC | CSVPVQETQYF
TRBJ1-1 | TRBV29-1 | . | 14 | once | TGCAGCGTTGAGGATCCAGGGTCGAACACTGAAGCTTTCTTT | CSVEDPGSNTEAFF
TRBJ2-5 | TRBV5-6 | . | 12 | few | TGTGCCAGCAGCGGAACTAGCGAGACCCAGTACTTC | CASSGTSETQYF
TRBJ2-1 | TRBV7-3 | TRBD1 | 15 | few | TGTGCCAGCAGCGCCGGGACAGGGGGTGTCGGTGAGCAGTTCTTC | CASSAGTGGVGEQFF
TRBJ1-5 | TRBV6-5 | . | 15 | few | TGTGCCAGCAGGAGGGACGGAGATAGCAATCAGCCCCAGCATTTT | CASRRDGDSNQPQHF
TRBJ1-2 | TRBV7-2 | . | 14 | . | TGTGCCAGCAGCCAATCGTGGACATCTCATGGCTACACCTTC | CASSQSWTSHGYTF
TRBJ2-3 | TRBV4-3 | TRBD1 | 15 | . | TGCGCCAGCAGCCAGTCACAGGGGGCTAGAGATACGCAGTATTTT | CASSQSQGARDTQYF
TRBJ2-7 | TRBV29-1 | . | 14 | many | TGCAGCGTTGAAGACCGCAGGTACTCCTACGAGCAGTACTTC | CSVEDRRYSYEQYF
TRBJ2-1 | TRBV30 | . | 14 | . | TGTGCCTGGACCCAGATGGTCTCCTACAATGAGCAGTTCTTC | CAWTQMVSYNEQFF
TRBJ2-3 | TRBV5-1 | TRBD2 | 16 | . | TGCGCCAGCAGCCTCCCGGGACTAGCGGGGCATAATACGCAGTATTTT | CASSLPGLAGHNTQYF
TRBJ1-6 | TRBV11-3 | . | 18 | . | TGTGCCAGCAGCTTAGATCAAGGGGGGAGCTCCTATAATTCACCCCTCCACTTT | CASSLDQGGSSYNSPLHF
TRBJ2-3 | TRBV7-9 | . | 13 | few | TGTGCCAGCAGCTTCGGGAGCACAGATACGCAGTATTTT | CASSFGSTDTQYF
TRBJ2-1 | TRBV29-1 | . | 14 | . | TGCAGCGTTGACGGCAGGGGGGTCTCGAATGAGCAGTTCTTC | CSVDGRGVSNEQFF
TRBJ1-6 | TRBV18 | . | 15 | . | TGTGCCAGCTCACTGGGTGGCCCTGATAATTCACCCCTCCACTTT | CASSLGGPDNSPLHF
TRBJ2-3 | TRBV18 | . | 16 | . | TGTGCCAGCTCACCAACAGGGTCCCAGGACACAGATACGCAGTATTTT | CASSPTGSQDTDTQYF
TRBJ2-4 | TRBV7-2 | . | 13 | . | TGTGCCAGCAGCTTAAATGGGGAAAACATTCAGTACTTC | CASSLNGENIQYF
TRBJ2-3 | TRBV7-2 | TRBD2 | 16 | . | TGTGCCAGCAGCCGGGGACTAGCGGGGTCCGCAGATACGCAGTATTTT | CASSRGLAGSADTQYF
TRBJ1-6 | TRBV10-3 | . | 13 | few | TGTGCCATCACAGAAGGAAATAATTCACCCCTCCACTTT | CAITEGNNSPLHF
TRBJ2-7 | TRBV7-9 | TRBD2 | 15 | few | TGTGCCAGCAGCTTAGCGCTAGGACTAGCGTACGAGCAGTACTTC | CASSLALGLAYEQYF
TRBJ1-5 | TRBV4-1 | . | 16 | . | TGCGCCAGCAGCCAAAGGGAGGGCCGGGAAGGTCAGCCCCAGCATTTT | CASSQREGREGQPQHF
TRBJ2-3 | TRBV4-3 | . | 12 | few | TGCGCCAGCAGCCAAATTCCAGATACGCAGTATTTT | CASSQIPDTQYF
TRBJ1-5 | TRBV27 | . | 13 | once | TGTGCCAGCGGATTCGGGGGGTATCAGCCCCAGCATTTT | CASGFGGYQPQHF
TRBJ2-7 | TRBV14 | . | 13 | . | TGTGCCAGCAGCCCTCCTAATTTCTACGAGCAGTACTTC | CASSPPNFYEQYF
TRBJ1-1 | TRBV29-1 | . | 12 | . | TGCAGCGTTGTATCCGATCGGACTGAAGCTTTCTTT | CSVVSDRTEAFF
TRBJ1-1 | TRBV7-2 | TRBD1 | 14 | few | TGTGCCAGCAGCGCGGGACAGACGAACACTGAAGCTTTCTTT | CASSAGQTNTEAFF
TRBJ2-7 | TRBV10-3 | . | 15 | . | TGTGCCATCAGCGAAACCGGGACAAGTTCCTACGAGCAGTACTTC | CAISETGTSSYEQYF
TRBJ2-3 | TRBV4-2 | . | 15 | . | TGTGCCAGCAGCCGTAGTGTTGCGAGCACAGATACGCAGTATTTT | CASSRSVASTDTQYF
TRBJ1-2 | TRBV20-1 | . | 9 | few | TGCAGGGCTGGAGGCGGCTACACCTTC | CRAGGGYTF
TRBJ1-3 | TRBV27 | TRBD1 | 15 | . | TGTGCCAGCAGCCAAGGGACAGGGTCCCGAAACACCATATATTTT | CASSQGTGSRNTIYF
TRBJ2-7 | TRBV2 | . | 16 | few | TGTGCCAGCTCCTGGACCCCTGCAAGGGGGATCTACGAGCAGTACTTC | CASSWTPARGIYEQYF
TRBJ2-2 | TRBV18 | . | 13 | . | TGTGCCAGCTCACCACAGGGGACCGGGGAGCTGTTTTTT | CASSPQGTGELFF
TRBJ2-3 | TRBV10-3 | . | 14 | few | TGTGCCATCAGTCTCGGGGGTTTGTCAGATACGCAGTATTTT | CAISLGGLSDTQYF
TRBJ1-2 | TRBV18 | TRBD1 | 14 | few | TGTGCCAGCTCACCGGGACAGGGGCCATATGGCTACACCTTC | CASSPGQGPYGYTF
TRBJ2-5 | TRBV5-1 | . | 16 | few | TGCGCCAGCAGACCGTTCTTAGTAGGGAATGGGGAGACCCAGTACTTC | CASRPFLVGNGETQYF
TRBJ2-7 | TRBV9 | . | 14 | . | TGTGCCAGCAGCGTAGCTGACGGGACCTACGAGCAGTACTTC | CASSVADGTYEQYF
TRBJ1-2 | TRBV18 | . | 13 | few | TGTGCCAGCTCACCAGGACAGCCCGCTGGCTACACCTTC | CASSPGQPAGYTF
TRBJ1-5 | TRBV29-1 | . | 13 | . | TGCAGCGTGGAAGATTATAGCAATCAGCCCCAGCATTTT | CSVEDYSNQPQHF
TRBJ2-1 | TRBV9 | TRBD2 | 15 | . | TGTGCCAGCAGCAGACGGACTAGCGGGGACAATGAGCAGTTCTTC | CASSRRTSGDNEQFF
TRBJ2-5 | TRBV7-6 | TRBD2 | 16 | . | TGTGCCAGCAGCTTAGAGGCGGGGGTCCTCCAAGAGACCCAGTACTTC | CASSLEAGVLQETQYF
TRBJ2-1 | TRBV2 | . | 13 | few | TGTGCCAGCAGTACACCCAATTCCAATGAGCAGTTCTTC | CASSTPNSNEQFF